The source of this T cell receptor beta chain is a study of blood T cell repertoires in COVID-19. Study overall: Donors in the United States, Italy and Spain gave samples during acute or convalescent COVID-19. From T cells, B-cell-depleted T cells, or PBMCs came the material, which was cDNA or gDNA.

The J segment lost 0 bases and the V segment lost 5 bases, leaving 4 bases of the junction unmatched. The germline V gene has CDR1 MNHEY and CDR2 SVGAGI. The CDR3 spans 15 residues. Authors' analysis steps: Estimates of nucleated cell counts were drawn from the amplification of reference gene primers. TCRdb's table, derived via immunoSEQ multiplex PCR, lists solely in-frame clones and lacks some. D and trimming were read from the DNA, whereas the V and J calls and clone size are those reported in that table. The sample contains 97,000 or so clones, roughly 86% of which appear only once. The specimen was peripheral blood. The sequence derives from a man aged 40-55 years with active or convalescent COVID-19. The rearrangement joins TRBV6-5 to TRBJ2-1; 7 positions agree with TRBD2. The CDR3 region has the DNA TGTGCCAGCAGTCCGCGGGGGAGCTCCTACAATGAGCAGTTCTTC. This sequence encodes CASSPRGSSYNEQFF.